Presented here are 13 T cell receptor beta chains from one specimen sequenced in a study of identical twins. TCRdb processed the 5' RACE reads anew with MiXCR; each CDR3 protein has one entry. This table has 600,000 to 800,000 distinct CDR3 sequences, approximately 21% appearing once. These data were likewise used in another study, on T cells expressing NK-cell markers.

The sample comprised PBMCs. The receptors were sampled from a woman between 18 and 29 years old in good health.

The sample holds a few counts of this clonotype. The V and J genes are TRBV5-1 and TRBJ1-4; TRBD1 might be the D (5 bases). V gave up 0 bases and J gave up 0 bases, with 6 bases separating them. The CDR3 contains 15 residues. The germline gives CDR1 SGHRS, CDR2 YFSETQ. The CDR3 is CASSLGQTTNEKLFF. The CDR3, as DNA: TGCGCCAGCAGCTTGGGACAGACAACTAATGAAAAACTGTTTTTT.

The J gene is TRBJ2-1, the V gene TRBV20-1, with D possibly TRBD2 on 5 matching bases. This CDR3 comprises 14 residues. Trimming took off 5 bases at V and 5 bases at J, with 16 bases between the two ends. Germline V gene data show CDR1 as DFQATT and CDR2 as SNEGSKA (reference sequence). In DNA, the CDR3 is TGCAGTGCTTGGAGAGGAGGCACACACAATGAGCAGTTCTTC. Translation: CSAWRGGTHNEQFF.

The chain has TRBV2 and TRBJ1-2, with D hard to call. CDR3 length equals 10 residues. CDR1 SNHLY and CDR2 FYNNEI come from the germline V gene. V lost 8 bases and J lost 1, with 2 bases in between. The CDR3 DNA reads TGTGCCAGCCGTAACTATGGCTACACCTTC. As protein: CASRNYGYTF.

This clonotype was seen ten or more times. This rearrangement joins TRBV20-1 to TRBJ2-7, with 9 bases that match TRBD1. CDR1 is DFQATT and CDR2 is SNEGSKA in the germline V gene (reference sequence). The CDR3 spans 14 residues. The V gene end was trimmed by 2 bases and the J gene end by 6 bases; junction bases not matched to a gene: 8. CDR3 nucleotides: TGCAGTGCTAGATCCGGGGACAGGGTAGGCGAGCAGTACTTC. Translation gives CSARSGDRVGEQYF.

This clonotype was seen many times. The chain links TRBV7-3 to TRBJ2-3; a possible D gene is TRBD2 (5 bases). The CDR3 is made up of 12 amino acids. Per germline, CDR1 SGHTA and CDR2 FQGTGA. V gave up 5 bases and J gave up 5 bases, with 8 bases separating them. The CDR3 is CASSDTRDTQYF. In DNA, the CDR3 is TGTGCCAGCAGCGATACTAGAGATACGCAGTATTTT.

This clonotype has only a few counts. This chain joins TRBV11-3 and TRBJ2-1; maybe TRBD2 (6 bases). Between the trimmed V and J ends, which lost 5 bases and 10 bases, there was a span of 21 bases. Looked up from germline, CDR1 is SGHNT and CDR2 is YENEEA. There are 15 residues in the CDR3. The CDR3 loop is CASSLSSQPGREQFF. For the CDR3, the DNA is TGTGCCAGCAGCCTTTCGAGCCAACCGGGGAGGGAGCAGTTCTTC.

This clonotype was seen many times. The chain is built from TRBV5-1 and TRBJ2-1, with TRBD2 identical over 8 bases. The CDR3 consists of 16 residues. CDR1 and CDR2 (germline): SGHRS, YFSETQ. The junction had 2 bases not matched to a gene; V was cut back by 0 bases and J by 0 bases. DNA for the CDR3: TGCGCCAGCAGCTTGGCCGGGACTAGCTCCTACAATGAGCAGTTCTTC. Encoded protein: CASSLAGTSSYNEQFF.

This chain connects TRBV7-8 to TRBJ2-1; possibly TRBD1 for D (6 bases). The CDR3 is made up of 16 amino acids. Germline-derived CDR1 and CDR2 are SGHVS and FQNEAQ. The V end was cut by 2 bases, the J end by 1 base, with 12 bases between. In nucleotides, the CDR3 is TGTGCCAGCAGCTTATACAGGGTCAGGTCCTACAATGAGCAGTTCTTC. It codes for CASSLYRVRSYNEQFF.

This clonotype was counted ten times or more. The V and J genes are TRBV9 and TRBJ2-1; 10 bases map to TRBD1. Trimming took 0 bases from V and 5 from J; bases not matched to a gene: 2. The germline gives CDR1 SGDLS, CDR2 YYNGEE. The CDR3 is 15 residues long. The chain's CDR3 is CASSVGDRGHNEQFF. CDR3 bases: TGTGCCAGCAGCGTAGGGGACAGGGGCCACAATGAGCAGTTCTTC.

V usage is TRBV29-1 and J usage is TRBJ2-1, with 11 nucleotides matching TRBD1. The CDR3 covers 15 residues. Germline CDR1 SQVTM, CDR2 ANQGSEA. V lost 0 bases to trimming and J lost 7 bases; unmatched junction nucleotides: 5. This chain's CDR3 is CSVEDWGQGENEQFF. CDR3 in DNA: TGCAGCGTTGAAGATTGGGGACAGGGGGAAAATGAGCAGTTCTTC.

This CDR3 is CSAAPHGGAYNQPQHF. In DNA form, the CDR3 reads TGCAGTGCGGCCCCTCATGGAGGAGCATACAATCAGCCCCAGCATTTT. The chain combines TRBV20-1 with TRBJ1-5; D not certain. Germline V gives CDR1 DFQATT, CDR2 SNEGSKA (reference sequence). The CDR3 extends over 16 amino acids. The V end was cut by 6 bases, the J end by 3 bases, with 21 bases between.

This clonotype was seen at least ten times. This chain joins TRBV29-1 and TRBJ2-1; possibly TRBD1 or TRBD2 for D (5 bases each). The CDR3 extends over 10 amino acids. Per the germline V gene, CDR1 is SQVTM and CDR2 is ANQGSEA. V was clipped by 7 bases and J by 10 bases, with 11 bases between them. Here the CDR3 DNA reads TGCAGCGCTCTAAGGGACGAGCAGTTCTTC. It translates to CSALRDEQFF.

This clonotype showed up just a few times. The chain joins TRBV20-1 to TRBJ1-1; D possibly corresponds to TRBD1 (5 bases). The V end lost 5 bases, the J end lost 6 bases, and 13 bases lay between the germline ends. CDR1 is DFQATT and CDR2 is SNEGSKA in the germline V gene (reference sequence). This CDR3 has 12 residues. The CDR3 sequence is CSASQGRAEAFF. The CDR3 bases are TGCAGTGCTTCTCAGGGAAGGGCTGAAGCTTTCTTT.